These 27 T cell receptor beta chains were all obtained from the same sample, sequenced in a study of T-cell reconstitution after alpha-beta-depleted transplantation in children. A TCRbeta library incorporating unique molecular identifiers was prepared. From the PCR reads, TCRdb called clonotypes with MiXCR, one entry per CDR3 protein. The table includes roughly 500,000 distinct CDR3 sequences, 9.5% to 15% detected once. The source material was PBMCs from the stem cell graft donor, sampled from the stem cell graft. The receptors were sampled from a human donor who donated a stem cell graft to a child with combined immunodeficiency.

The chain has TRBV6-2 or TRBV6-3 and TRBJ2-7; 12 bases align to TRBD2. Trimming cost V 5 bases and J 2 bases; bases outside gene matches: 7. The length of the CDR3 is 16 residues. CDR1 is MNHEY, CDR2 SVGEGT, per germline. As DNA, the CDR3 is TGTGCCAGCAGTCTCTGGACTAGCGGGGCGCCCTACGAGCAGTACTTC. Its translation is CASSLWTSGAPYEQYF.

This chain links TRBV27 with TRBJ1-6; perhaps TRBD1 as D (5 bases). V lost 5 bases to trimming and J lost 3 bases, with 14 bases between them. Germline V gene lookup returns CDR1 MNHEY and CDR2 SMNVEV (reference sequence). The CDR3 is 16 amino acids. The CDR3, as DNA: TGTGCCAGCAGTCTCCAGACAGAAAGCTATAATTCACCCCTCCACTTT. It encodes CASSLQTESYNSPLHF.

This chain uses TRBV9 with TRBJ2-7, with TRBD1 as a possible D gene (6 bases). Germline V gene lookup returns CDR1 SGDLS and CDR2 YYNGEE. The CDR3 spans 15 residues. V was trimmed by 2 bases and J by 1 base, leaving 13 bases between them. CDR3 region: CASSVEDRWSYEQYF. DNA of the CDR3: TGTGCCAGCAGCGTGGAAGACAGGTGGTCCTACGAGCAGTACTTC.

This clonotype was counted between two and nine times. The V gene is TRBV11-1, the J gene TRBJ2-7, with D perhaps matching TRBD2 (5 bases). The CDR3 extends over 18 amino acids. Per the germline V gene, CDR1 is SGHAT and CDR2 is FQDESV (reference sequence). Trimming left V 1 base short and J 3 bases short, with 22 bases between. CDR3 loop: CASSLGPSGLRAGYEQYF. CDR3 nucleotides: TGTGCCAGCAGCTTAGGTCCGTCCGGGCTCCGGGCGGGCTACGAGCAGTACTTC.

J is TRBJ2-1 and V is TRBV11-2, with D perhaps given as TRBD1 or TRBD2 (5 bases each). Trimming pared 9 bases from V and 0 bases from J, leaving 9 bases between. There are 13 residues in the CDR3. The germline V gene has CDR1 SGHAT and CDR2 FQNNGV. CDR3 protein: CASGTGSYNEQFF. For the CDR3, the DNA is TGTGCCAGTGGGACGGGCTCCTACAATGAGCAGTTCTTC.

The chain recombines TRBV10-3 with TRBJ2-1; D perhaps matches TRBD2 (5 bases). The CDR3 covers 13 residues. The V end was cut by 3 bases, the J end by 5 bases, with 8 bases between. CDR1 ENHRY and CDR2 SYGVKD come from the germline V gene. The CDR3 region is CAISDRGDNEQFF. The CDR3 region has the DNA TGTGCCATCAGTGACCGGGGTGACAATGAGCAGTTCTTC.

The table lists this clonotype with a few counts. The V gene is TRBV3-1, the J gene TRBJ2-1; a possible D gene is TRBD1 (6 bases). In germline, CDR1 is LGHDT, CDR2 YNNKEL (reference sequence). This CDR3 contains 14 residues. The germline V and J ends were trimmed by 0 bases and 10 bases, with 13 bases remaining between them. The CDR3 loop reads CASSQEALRGEQFF. For the CDR3, the DNA is TGTGCCAGCAGCCAAGAGGCCCTTAGGGGGGAGCAGTTCTTC.

The chain combines TRBV7-8 with TRBJ1-2; D remains ambiguous. The ends were cut back, 3 bases at V and 8 bases at J, with 13 bases in the middle. Per germline, CDR1 SGHVS and CDR2 FQNEAQ. This CDR3 has 13 residues. The CDR3 spells CASSFAPVGGYTF. The CDR3 DNA follows: TGTGCCAGCAGCTTCGCCCCGGTTGGAGGCTACACCTTC.

This clonotype was detected ten times or more. V usage is TRBV4-3 and J usage is TRBJ2-2; D remains unclear. Trimming removed 0 bases at V and 4 bases at J, with 18 bases between. The germline gives CDR1 LGHNA, CDR2 YSLEER. This CDR3 spans 18 amino acids. CDR3 nucleotide sequence: TGCGCCAGCAGCCAAGATCTAGGTGGTTCGGGCACCACCGGGGAGCTGTTTTTT. It codes for CASSQDLGGSGTTGELFF.

This clonotype occurred a few times. The genes are TRBV29-1 and TRBJ2-1, with 12 bases identical to TRBD2. Germline V gene lookup returns CDR1 SQVTM and CDR2 ANQGSEA. V was pared by 7 bases and J by 3 bases, with 16 bases of the junction left unmatched. This CDR3 is built from 18 residues. The CDR3 DNA sequence: TGCAGCGCCGAGGGGTTTTCTAGCGGGAGGGCCAACTACAATGAGCAGTTCTTC. It yields the protein CSAEGFSSGRANYNEQFF.

This clonotype turned up a few times. V is TRBV12-3 or TRBV12-4 and J is TRBJ2-5; possible D gene TRBD1, 5 bases. The V and J ends lost 2 bases and 10 bases respectively, with 11 bases between them. There are 12 residues in the CDR3. CDR3 coding DNA: TGTGCCAGCAGTTTACCAGGGTCGTTCCAGTACTTC. This encodes CASSLPGSFQYF.

This clonotype has a handful of counts. The chain combines TRBV7-6 with TRBJ2-7, with TRBD2 matching 9 bases. The germline V gene encodes CDR1 SGHVS and CDR2 FNYEAQ. The CDR3 covers 14 residues. V lost 3 bases, J lost 3 bases, and 3 bases stayed unmatched. This CDR3 is CASSLREGNYEQYF. The CDR3 coding sequence is TGTGCCAGCAGCTTGCGGGAGGGCAACTACGAGCAGTACTTC.

This clonotype has a count of ten or more. This chain connects TRBV12-3 or TRBV12-4 to TRBJ1-4, with TRBD1 identical over 9 bases. The CDR3 consists of 14 residues. The J segment lost 10 bases and the V segment lost 1 base, leaving 4 bases of the junction unmatched. The CDR3: CASSLEGQGGKLFF. The CDR3 DNA reads as TGTGCCAGCAGTTTAGAGGGACAGGGTGGAAAACTGTTTTTT.

This clonotype was found a few times. V usage is TRBV28 and J usage is TRBJ2-2; D remains ambiguous. Trimming pared 3 bases from V and 11 bases from J, leaving 10 bases between. Germline assignment: CDR1 MDHEN and CDR2 SYDVKM. The CDR3 runs to 12 residues. CDR3 in amino acids: CASSFPGGELFF. CDR3 coding DNA: TGTGCCAGCAGTTTCCCCGGCGGCGAGCTGTTTTTT.

Here the CDR3 reads CASSLLEAWTEAFF. The DNA of the CDR3 is TGTGCCAGCAGCTTGCTGGAGGCGTGGACTGAAGCTTTCTTT. J is TRBJ1-1 and V is TRBV5-5; D unresolved. The ends were cut back, 1 base at V and 5 bases at J, with 12 bases in the middle. CDR1 is SGHKS, CDR2 YYEKEE, per germline (reference sequence). The CDR3 is 14 amino acids.

The V call is TRBV7-3, the J call TRBJ2-7; D might be TRBD1 or TRBD2, each matching 5 bases. The CDR3 sequence is 14 residues long. Trimming removed 3 bases from V and 5 bases from J, with 14 bases in between. Germline CDR1 and CDR2: SGHTA and FQGTGA. The CDR3 spells CASSLRDRADEQYF. DNA for the CDR3: TGTGCCAGCAGCTTGAGGGACCGGGCGGACGAGCAGTACTTC.

There are a few counts of this clonotype. The chain is built from TRBV20-1 and TRBJ2-7; 9 nucleotides line up with TRBD2. The CDR3 runs to 15 residues. Germline loops: CDR1 DFQATT, CDR2 SNEGSKA (reference sequence). Losses at the gene ends were 1 base for V and 4 bases for J; bases not matched to a gene: 8. For the CDR3, the DNA is TGCAGTGCTAGAGCACTAGCGGGCGGACAATACGAGCAGTACTTC. This codes for CSARALAGGQYEQYF.

The sample holds a few counts of this clonotype. This chain connects TRBV5-6 to TRBJ2-2; D is ambiguous. CDR1 and CDR2 from the germline V gene are SGHDT and YYEEEE. Trimming stripped 4 bases from V and 7 bases from J, with 14 bases between. The CDR3 extends over 14 amino acids. The CDR3 DNA reads as TGTGCCAGCAGCGCGGTTGGGGTAATCGGGGAGCTGTTTTTT. Amino acid sequence: CASSAVGVIGELFF.

In its sample, this clonotype was seen a few times. V gene TRBV2 combines with J gene TRBJ2-5; D ambiguous. The ends were cut back, 3 bases at V and 7 bases at J, with 6 bases in the middle. The CDR3 spans 11 residues. Germline CDR1 is SNHLY and CDR2 is FYNNEI. The CDR3 loop is CASSELWTQYF. The DNA of the CDR3 is TGTGCCAGCAGTGAGCTCTGGACCCAGTACTTC. The full variable domain, in which reference TRBV2 and TRBJ2-5 provide the parts outside the CDR3, is EPEVTQTPSHQVTQMGQEVILRCVPISNHLYFYWYRQILGQKVEFLVSFYNNEISEKSEIFDDQFSVERPDGSNFTLKIRSTKLEDSAMYFCASSELWTQYFGPGTRLLVL.

This clonotype came up many times. The chain has TRBV20-1 and TRBJ2-7, with D uncertain. CDR3 length: 10 amino acids. Trimming took 5 bases from V and 3 from J, leaving 5 bases between them. Germline values: CDR1 DFQATT, CDR2 SNEGSKA (reference sequence). CDR3 coding DNA: TGCAGTGCTCTGGTCTACGAGCAGTACTTC. Translation: CSALVYEQYF.

J is TRBJ2-5 and V is TRBV29-1; 7 bases map to TRBD2. This CDR3 comprises 12 residues. The V and J ends lost 4 bases and 4 bases, in that order; junction bases with no gene match: 3. The germline gives CDR1 SQVTM, CDR2 ANQGSEA. CDR3 protein: CSVVPSGETQYF. CDR3 nucleotides: TGCAGCGTTGTACCTAGCGGAGAGACCCAGTACTTC.

This clonotype was counted many times. This CDR3 is CASSSGTHYGEQYF. In DNA form, the CDR3 reads TGTGCCAGCAGTTCCGGGACACACTACGGGGAGCAGTACTTC. The chain employs TRBV6-5 and TRBJ2-7; possibly TRBD1 for D (6 bases). The CDR3 consists of 14 residues. V dropped 4 bases and J dropped 7 bases, with 17 bases sitting between them. The germline V gene encodes CDR1 MNHEY and CDR2 SVGAGI.

This clonotype was counted ten times or more. J is TRBJ2-1 and V is TRBV20-1; possible D gene TRBD1, 5 bases. The CDR3 loop spans 13 amino acids. The germline gives CDR1 DFQATT, CDR2 SNEGSKA (reference sequence). Deletions cut 6 bases from V and 9 bases from J, with 18 bases between. CDR3 protein: CSAAPMARGEQFF. DNA for the CDR3: TGCAGTGCAGCTCCGATGGCTAGGGGTGAGCAGTTCTTC.

This sequence joins TRBV6-1 and TRBJ2-5; the match to TRBD1 covers 8 bases. The V and J ends lost 7 bases and 4 bases, in that order; junction bases with no gene match: 11. The CDR3 covers 15 residues. Germline loops: CDR1 MNHNS, CDR2 SASEGT. The CDR3: CASISSGGQGETQYF. The CDR3 DNA sequence: TGTGCCAGCATCTCCTCGGGCGGACAGGGAGAGACCCAGTACTTC.

Many counts were recorded for this clonotype. The V call is TRBV3-1, the J call TRBJ1-5; D call uncertain. CDR1 is LGHDT, CDR2 YNNKEL, per germline (reference sequence). This CDR3 has 13 residues. Trimming stripped 1 base from V and 5 bases from J, with 6 bases between. CDR3 DNA sequence: TGTGCCAGCAGCCAAGGGTGGGATCAGCCCCAGCATTTT. It translates to CASSQGWDQPQHF.

This clonotype showed up just a few times. This chain connects TRBV18 to TRBJ1-3, with D uncertain. From germline, CDR1 is KGHSH and CDR2 LQKENI. The CDR3 runs to 17 residues. The ends were cut back, 2 bases at V and 0 bases at J, with 14 bases in the middle. The CDR3 coding sequence is TGTGCCAGCTCACCATTGGGCGGCAGGAGCTCTGGAAACACCATATATTTT. Translating it yields CASSPLGGRSSGNTIYF.

V gene TRBV12-3 or TRBV12-4 combines with J gene TRBJ1-2, with D perhaps matching TRBD1 (5 bases). The CDR3 consists of 12 residues. The germline V and J ends were trimmed by 5 bases and 7 bases, with 11 bases remaining between them. The DNA for the CDR3 is TGTGCCAGCAGTATCTGGGGGGTTGGCTACACCTTC. Translating it yields CASSIWGVGYTF.